This T cell receptor (beta chain) originates from a study of molecular identifiers for immune sequencing clone quantification. TCRdb called the PCR reads again in MiXCR, with one record for every CDR3 protein. The repertoire includes around 470,000 distinct CDR3 sequences, 20% to 25% of them detected once, and roughly 0.81% sits in the top ten. CDR1 LGHDT and CDR2 YNNKEL come from the germline V gene (reference sequence). The CDR3 has 15 amino acids. Trimming left V 0 bases short and J 3 bases short, with 12 bases between. The TCR originated in a human donor in good health. Some libraries in this study had Jurkat cell RNA spiked in. The sequenced sample consisted of naive CD8+ T cells from blood, with Jurkat cell RNA spiked in. Specified subset: FACS-sorted CD8+CD4-CCR7+CD45RA+ naive T cells. The chain employs TRBV3-1 and TRBJ2-7; D possibly matches TRBD1 or TRBD2 (6 bases each). The CDR3 nucleotides read TGTGCCAGCAGCCAAGAAGGGGGGCCCCTCTACGAGCAGTACTTC. As protein: CASSQEGGPLYEQYF.